A single sample gave rise to the 23 T cell receptor beta chains below, sequenced in a study of blood T cells in healthy people across ages. The second PCR ran roughly 7 to 12 cycles with a sample-barcoded 5' primer and J-beta primers. TCRdb reanalysed the 5' RACE reads using MiXCR and keeps one entry per CDR3 protein. The data contain 1.4 million or so distinct CDR3 sequences, roughly 43% of them seen just once; the ten biggest clones take up about 4%. Sequenced material: blood. The receptors stem from a woman under 30 in good health.

The chain joins TRBV6-1 to TRBJ2-7, with D perhaps matching TRBD2 (5 bases). The CDR3 covers 12 residues. The V end was cut by 8 bases, the J end by 3 bases, with 11 bases between. Germline-derived CDR1 and CDR2 are MNHNS and SASEGT. This CDR3 is CASSRADYEQYF. CDR3 in DNA: TGTGCCAGCTCGAGGGCAGACTACGAGCAGTACTTC.

The chain has TRBV7-2 and TRBJ1-6; D is unclear. The V gene's germline CDR1 is SGHTA and CDR2 FQGNSA. The CDR3 has 12 amino acids. Trimming removed 5 bases at V and 7 bases at J, with 6 bases between. CDR3 protein: CASSVRNSPLHF. The DNA of the CDR3 is TGTGCCAGCAGCGTCCGAAATTCACCCCTCCACTTT.

This clonotype was detected ten times or more. V gene TRBV20-1 combines with J gene TRBJ1-6; D unclear. CDR1 and CDR2 (germline): DFQATT, SNEGSKA (reference sequence). Trimming shortened V by 6 bases and J by 2 bases, and 11 bases separated the two germline ends. The CDR3 runs 14 residues. In DNA, the CDR3 is TGCAGTGCCGCGCGCAGGACCTATAATTCACCCCTCCACTTT. Residues: CSAARRTYNSPLHF.

The CDR3 DNA reads as TGTGCCAGCAGTTCCTGGACGGGCAGCTCCTACGAGCAGTACTTC. Protein: CASSSWTGSSYEQYF. J is TRBJ2-7 and V is TRBV12-3 or TRBV12-4; D is uncertain. Trimming stripped 4 bases from V and 0 bases from J, with 13 bases between. The CDR3 runs to 15 residues.

J is TRBJ1-2 and V is TRBV4-1; D gene ambiguous. The CDR3 runs 16 residues. CDR1 is MGHRA, CDR2 YSYEKL, per germline. The V end was cut by 0 bases, the J end by 2 bases, with 13 bases between. The chain's CDR3 is CASSQEYAGANYGYTF. For the CDR3, the DNA is TGCGCCAGCAGCCAAGAGTATGCGGGCGCAAACTATGGCTACACCTTC.

The chain carries TRBV6-5 and TRBJ1-1; possibly TRBD1 for D (5 bases). The CDR3 covers 16 residues. V lost 0 bases and J 5 bases, leaving 16 bases between the germline ends. Germline CDR1 reads MNHEY; CDR2 reads SVGAGI. The CDR3 protein is CASSYSRQGSLTEAFF. DNA of the CDR3: TGTGCCAGCAGTTACTCGAGGCAGGGTTCTTTAACTGAAGCTTTCTTT.

This chain links TRBV10-2 with TRBJ2-7; 8 nucleotides line up with TRBD2. The V and J ends lost 7 bases and 4 bases, in that order; junction bases with no gene match: 12. In germline, CDR1 is WSHSY, CDR2 SAAADI. This CDR3 has 15 amino acids. CDR3 amino acids: CASTHPGGRTYEQYF. The CDR3 DNA reads TGCGCCAGCACCCACCCGGGGGGGAGAACATACGAGCAGTACTTC.

Concerning this clonotype: A far larger clone is one base from this, pointing to a likely read error. V is TRBV7-9 and J is TRBJ1-1; D remains ambiguous. Per germline, CDR1 SEHNR and CDR2 FQNEAQ (reference sequence). CDR3 length equals 13 residues. The CDR3 is CASSLAGNAEAFF. For the CDR3, the DNA is TGTGCCAGCAGCTTAGCAGGGAACGCTGAAGCTTTCTTT.

The genes are TRBV15 and TRBJ2-4; 11 bases match TRBD1. Germline CDR1 is LNHNV and CDR2 is YYDKDF (reference sequence). Unmatched junction bases numbered 13, after V lost 0 bases and J lost 15 bases. This CDR3 has 16 residues. The CDR3 nucleotides read TGTGCCACCAGCAGAGATCAGGCGTATGGACAGGGGGCTTTGTACTTC. This gives the protein CATSRDQAYGQGALYF.

V gene TRBV20-1 combines with J gene TRBJ2-3, with a tentative D call TRBD1 (6 bases). CDR1 is DFQATT and CDR2 is SNEGSKA in the germline V gene (reference sequence). CDR3 size: 15 residues. V was shortened by 6 bases and J by 4 bases, with 20 bases between the two germline ends. The DNA for the CDR3 is TGCAGTGCCATACACAGGGTTGGGAACTCAGATACGCAGTATTTT. This sequence encodes CSAIHRVGNSDTQYF.

V is TRBV3-1 and J is TRBJ2-1; D is unclear. The DNA end is more similar to TRBJ2-7, so the J call may be wrong. Germline V lookup: CDR1 LGHDT, CDR2 YNNKEL (reference sequence). This CDR3 is 14 amino acids long. CDR3: CATEAGDSYNEQYF. The CDR3 DNA reads TGTGCCACCGAGGCAGGCGACTCCTACAATGAGCAGTACTTC.

The V and J genes are TRBV11-2 and TRBJ1-1; D is undetermined. The CDR3 totals 15 residues. V lost 5 bases, J lost 6 bases, and 19 bases lay in between. Germline values: CDR1 SGHAT, CDR2 FQNNGV. The CDR3 region is CASSPTIGVRAEAFF. DNA of the CDR3: TGTGCCAGCAGCCCCACTATCGGGGTAAGGGCTGAAGCTTTCTTT.

This clonotype has more than one count but fewer than ten. This chain joins TRBV27 and TRBJ2-3, with D unclear. The CDR3 runs 14 residues. Trimming removed 0 bases at V and 8 bases at J, with 12 bases between. The V gene's germline CDR1 is MNHEY and CDR2 SMNVEV (reference sequence). The CDR3 is CASSLSGSYGTQYF. CDR3 sequence (DNA): TGTGCCAGCAGTTTATCCGGGTCGTATGGTACGCAGTATTTT.

This chain joins TRBV12-3 or TRBV12-4 and TRBJ2-1; the match to TRBD2 covers 12 bases. The CDR3 sequence is 16 residues long. The V gene end was trimmed by 3 bases and the J gene end by 8 bases; junction bases not matched to a gene: 8. CDR3 sequence (DNA): TGTGCCAGCAGTTTGTCTAGCGGGAGGGCCTGGGATGAGCAGTTCTTC. Encoded protein: CASSLSSGRAWDEQFF.

There are a few counts of this clonotype. The chain combines TRBV5-1 with TRBJ2-7; D possibly matches TRBD1 or TRBD2 (6 bases each). Germline CDR1 is SGHRS and CDR2 is YFSETQ. CDR3 length equals 14 residues. The V gene lost 6 bases and the J gene lost 7 bases, with 20 bases spanning the gap. DNA for the CDR3: TGCGCCAGCACCCACATTCTGGGGGCGGGGGAGCAGTACTTC. This gives the protein CASTHILGAGEQYF.

Concerning this clonotype: An end of the junction does not agree with germline; a read error may underlie this. V and J are TRBV20-1 and TRBJ2-1, with 16 bases matching TRBD2. Germline V lookup: CDR1 DFQATT, CDR2 SNEGSKA (reference sequence). The CDR3 runs to 19 residues. The CDR3 loop is CSARSPGTSGGASYNGQFF. CDR3 bases: TGCAGTGCCAGATCCCCCGGGACTAGCGGGGGGGCCTCCTACAATGGGCAGTTCTTC.

This clonotype was counted at least ten times. This chain connects TRBV20-1 to TRBJ2-1, with 10 bases matching TRBD2. The J segment lost 0 bases and the V segment lost 5 bases, leaving 1 base of the junction unmatched. Germline assignment: CDR1 DFQATT and CDR2 SNEGSKA (reference sequence). The CDR3 length is 14 residues. CDR3 coding DNA: TGCAGTGCTTTAGCGGGGGGCTCCTACAATGAGCAGTTCTTC. Protein: CSALAGGSYNEQFF.

This chain joins TRBV4-1 and TRBJ1-2; maybe TRBD1 (5 bases). This CDR3 has 15 residues. V dropped 1 base and J dropped 2 bases, with 11 bases sitting between them. The germline CDR1 and CDR2 sequences are MGHRA and YSYEKL. DNA for the CDR3: TGCGCCAGCAGCCAAGTTGAGACAGCGAACTATGGCTACACCTTC. This encodes CASSQVETANYGYTF.

The chain couples TRBV28 to TRBJ2-1; 7 positions agree with TRBD2. The CDR3 loop spans 15 amino acids. V was pared by 3 bases and J by 3 bases, with 5 bases of the junction left unmatched. Germline values: CDR1 MDHEN, CDR2 SYDVKM. The CDR3: CASSFREANYNEQFF. CDR3 DNA: TGTGCCAGCAGTTTCCGGGAGGCCAACTACAATGAGCAGTTCTTC.

This clonotype came up many times. The chain uses TRBV10-3 and TRBJ2-3; possible D gene TRBD2, 6 bases. V shed 5 bases and J shed 1 base, with 13 bases lying between them. The germline CDR1 and CDR2 sequences are ENHRY and SYGVKD. The CDR3 length is 15 residues. The CDR3: CAISMAGGRTDTQYF. CDR3 nucleotide sequence: TGTGCCATCAGTATGGCCGGGGGACGCACAGATACGCAGTATTTT.

The chain carries TRBV4-1 and TRBJ2-1; D might be TRBD2 (7 bases). This CDR3 region has 17 residues. Trimming stripped 4 bases from V and 0 bases from J, with 16 bases between. In germline, CDR1 is MGHRA, CDR2 YSYEKL. CDR3 residues: CASSLLTSRGSYNEQFF. As DNA, the CDR3 is TGCGCCAGCAGCCTATTGACTAGCAGGGGCTCCTACAATGAGCAGTTCTTC.

V gene TRBV11-2 combines with J gene TRBJ2-7; D is undetermined. There are 14 residues in the CDR3. V lost 1 base to trimming and J lost 0 bases, with 7 bases between them. The germline V gene has CDR1 SGHAT and CDR2 FQNNGV. The CDR3 loop is CASSLGAVSYEQYF. CDR3 nucleotide sequence: TGTGCCAGCAGCTTAGGGGCCGTCTCCTACGAGCAGTACTTC.

This clonotype has ten or more counts. V gene TRBV20-1 combines with J gene TRBJ2-2; D not certain. V was clipped by 2 bases and J by 4 bases, with 14 bases between them. The CDR3 runs to 15 residues. The germline CDR1 and CDR2 sequences are DFQATT and SNEGSKA (reference sequence). In nucleotides, the CDR3 is TGCAGTGCTAGACCGCCGACCGACGGCACCGGGGAGCTGTTTTTT. Protein sequence: CSARPPTDGTGELFF.